The 9 T cell receptor beta chains below all came from one sample that was sequenced in a study of beta chain features in type 1 diabetes. As every portion of the isolated RNA was reverse transcribed, the sequencing read expressed TCRB transcripts. TCRdb keeps only in-frame clones here, not all; method: immunoSEQ multiplex PCR. Among under 800,000 clones listed, roughly 15% were seen once. The sample taken for sequencing was naive CD4+ T cells from blood. All receptors derive from a man between 18 and 29 years old in good health.

The sample holds a few counts of this clone. V usage is TRBV7-2 and J usage is TRBJ2-3; D is unresolved. Between the trimmed V and J ends, which lost 2 bases and 1 base, there was a span of 10 bases. There are 15 residues in the CDR3. Per the germline V gene, CDR1 is SGHTA and CDR2 is FQGNSA. CDR3 sequence (DNA): TGTGCCAGCAGCTTAAGGCTGGGCCGCACAGATACGCAGTATTTT. Translation: CASSLRLGRTDTQYF. Using reference TRBV7-2 and TRBJ2-3 for the parts outside the CDR3, the full variable domain is GAGVSQSPSNKVTEKGKDVELRCDPISGHTALYWYRQSLGQGLEFLIYFQGNSAPDKSGLPSDRFSAERTGGSVSTLTIQRTQQEDSAVYLCASSLRLGRTDTQYFGPGTRLTVL.

The chain recombines TRBV7-9 with TRBJ1-6; the D gene is possibly TRBD1 (5 bases). The CDR3 is made up of 17 amino acids. Trimming pared 3 bases from V and 8 bases from J, leaving 20 bases between. From germline, CDR1 is SEHNR and CDR2 FQNEAQ (reference sequence). The CDR3 DNA reads as TGTGCCAGCAGCTTTGGGGCAGCAGGTTATGTTCATTCACCCCTCCACTTT. Its translation is CASSFGAAGYVHSPLHF.

This clone has only a few counts. The chain joins TRBV4-2 to TRBJ1-2; no clear D gene. CDR1 and CDR2 from the germline V gene are LGHNA and YNFKEQ. Trimming removed 0 bases at V and 1 base at J, with 9 bases between. This CDR3 spans 15 amino acids. CDR3 protein: CASSQEVAVNYGYTF. The CDR3 region has the DNA TGTGCCAGCAGCCAAGAGGTAGCAGTTAACTATGGCTACACCTTC.

The CDR3: CSASTDYEQYF. DNA for the CDR3: TGCAGTGCTAGCACGGACTACGAGCAGTACTTC. The V and J genes are TRBV20-1 and TRBJ2-7; no reliable D call. V lost 3 bases to trimming and J lost 3 bases, with 6 bases between them. The germline CDR1 and CDR2 sequences are DFQATT and SNEGSKA (reference sequence). CDR3 length: 11 residues.

This chain's CDR3 is CAWSAEGEKLFF. CDR3 sequence (DNA): TGTGCCTGGAGTGCCGAGGGGGAAAAACTGTTTTTT. The V call is TRBV30, the J call TRBJ1-4, with D tentatively TRBD1 (5 bases). The CDR3 totals 12 residues. Germline V gene sequence: CDR1 GTSNPN, CDR2 SVGIG (reference sequence). V lost 1 base and J lost 8, with 8 bases in between.

This clone showed up just a few times. The DNA is omitted, as the CDR3 cannot be located on it reliably, and the CDR3 follows TCRdb's listing. CDR3 loop: CASSEWGQGAPEFF. V usage is TRBV2 and J usage is TRBJ2-1; the table's D call, TRBD1, was not checked against the DNA. Germline assignment: CDR1 SNHLY and CDR2 FYNNEI. The CDR3 contains 14 residues when both ends are counted.

CDR3 in amino acids: CASSIDRDYGYTF. The DNA for the CDR3 is TGTGCCAGCAGCATCGACAGGGATTATGGCTACACCTTC. The gene calls are TRBV7-3 and TRBJ1-2, with 7 bases lining up with TRBD1. With 5 bases clipped from V and 5 bases from J, the junction kept 5 bases outside the gene matches. The CDR3 is 13 residues long. Germline V CDR1 and CDR2: SGHTA, FQGTGA.

This chain uses TRBV12-5 with TRBJ1-1; 7 nucleotides align to TRBD1. Germline CDR1 and CDR2: LGHNT and FRNRAP. V lost 3 bases, J lost 0 bases, and 7 bases stayed unmatched. The CDR3 contains 16 residues. CDR3 loop: CASGFRTGPLNTEAFF. In DNA, the CDR3 is TGTGCTAGTGGTTTCCGGACAGGTCCCCTGAACACTGAAGCTTTCTTT.

On this clone: One end of the junction varies from germline; a read error may be responsible. CDR3 region: CAISGSTVNYGYTF. The CDR3 coding sequence is TGTGCCATCAGTGGATCGACAGTGAACTATGGCTACACCTTC. The chain carries TRBV6-5 and TRBJ1-2; D may be TRBD1 (5 bases). This CDR3 region has 14 residues. Germline V gene sequence: CDR1 MNHEY, CDR2 SVGAGI.